Listed here is a single TCR beta chain. The antigen this receptor binds is unknown. Nothing much larger sits one base from this clone, and base qualities are not available. Libraries were built with 5' RACE. TCRdb names NextSeq 500 as the instrument used. The TCR library protocol attached a unique molecular identifier to each TCR cDNA molecule to allow correction of PCR and sequencing errors. The authors' analysis ran thus. TCR identification, UMI-based error correction and CDR3 extraction were performed with Decombinator tools. Expanded TCRs were defined as those above a frequency of 2 per 1,000, corresponding to the top 1% of the tumor frequency distribution. Each repertoire was subsampled 100 times to 5,000 TCRs, after which Renyi diversity was computed with the R vegan package. CDR3 similarity networks were built from amino acid triplet string-kernel similarity, with CDR3s being connected when pairwise similarity was above 0.82. The public reads were quality trimmed at Q25 with fastp and then assembled into clones with MiXCR by TCRdb, keeping productive beta chains. Rows are combined by CDR3 protein, so each entry shows the most common genes and DNA. TCRdb, not the authors, supplied the V and J calls. This sample has under 40,000 distinct CDR3 sequences in its table, and about 5% of those were observed once. Of the sample, about 25% is held by the ten largest clones.

Sample time point, as interpreted from the label and publication: sample taken at primary tumor resection. Donors were 72 patients with early-stage, untreated non-small cell lung cancer from the lung TRACERx cohort. TCR sequencing used whole RNA extracted from tumor and nontumor lung tissue, or from cryopreserved PBMC samples, without cell sorting. Only patients with enough RNA available from two or more tumor regions were chosen for TCR sequencing. The sample is drawn from a study of spatial heterogeneity in lung cancer (dated 2019 in TCRdb). With respect to the entire study: Beta-chain transcripts were consistently detected in greater numbers than alpha-chain transcripts, which likely reflected higher beta-chain transcript abundance. Both alpha and beta chains were TCR-sequenced in samples taken at surgery, namely 220 tumor regions, approximately 66 matched nontumor lung samples and roughly 56 PBMC samples. TCR alpha and beta repertoires were quantitatively compared across multiple tumor regions, matched nontumor lung and blood in non-small cell lung cancer. Nonsynonymous mutation counts, determined by whole-exome sequencing of tumor tissue, were related to features of the TCR repertoire. In the raw uncorrected reads, each unique combination of TCR and UMI appeared more than ten times on average. Here is what the overall study found, with its caveats: Confirming at a functional level the hypothesis that regional TCRs recognize regional mutations was considered to require additional single-cell paired TCR alpha and beta sequencing. Ubiquitous expanded tumor TCRs were found in blood more often at tumor resection than at routine follow-up.

CDR1 and CDR2, per the germline V gene (reference sequence), are SGHNT and YYREEE. Trimming removed 5 bases from V and 7 bases from J, leaving 16 bases between the germline ends. From the cysteine up to the phenylalanine, the CDR3 has a length of 15 residues. CDR3 DNA only is kept here, 45 bases in frame from base 1. This material consisted of PBMCs, taken at surgery. The sequence links TRBV5-4 to TRBJ1-6, with no confidently assigned D gene. The clonotype comes from a female donor with early-stage non-small cell lung cancer. The CDR3 protein: CASRLEWSVNSPLHF. The sequence in DNA is TGTGCCAGCAGGCTGGAGTGGTCAGTCAATTCACCCCTCCACTTT.